One T cell receptor (beta chain) is described in this entry. How the authors handled the data: From reference gene primer amplification, estimates of nucleated cell counts were derived. The assay was immunoSEQ multiplex PCR, and TCRdb's table has in-frame clones only and misses some. V and J calls and clone size are given by that table; D and trimming were obtained from the DNA. This table has a few hundred thousand clones, around 85% appearing once. The data stem from a study of blood T cell repertoires in COVID-19. Overall study: PBMCs, B-cell-depleted T cells, or T cells were the source of the cDNA or gDNA that made up the material.

Germline lookup yields CDR1 SGHAT and CDR2 FQNNGV. V shed 5 bases, J shed 8 bases, and the junction held 9 bases outside the gene matches. This CDR3 comprises 16 residues. Self-reported history from a screening survey and questionnaire set each donor's cohort. The chain couples TRBV11-2 to TRBJ2-2; 12 bases align to TRBD2. Sequenced sample: PBMCs or T cells enriched from blood (not recorded which). The clonotype originates from a woman in her 40s who had recovered from COVID-19. CDR3 sequence (DNA): TGTGCCAGCAGCCCACCCCTAGCGGGAGGGCCGGGGGAGCTGTTTTTT. Residues: CASSPPLAGGPGELFF. Drawing the rest from reference TRBV11-2 and TRBJ2-2, the complete variable domain is EAGVAQSPRYKIIEKRQSVAFWCNPISGHATLYWYQQILGQGPKLLIQFQNNGVVDDSQLPKDRFSAERLKGVDSTLKIQPAKLEDSAVYLCASSPPLAGGPGELFFGEGSRLTVL.